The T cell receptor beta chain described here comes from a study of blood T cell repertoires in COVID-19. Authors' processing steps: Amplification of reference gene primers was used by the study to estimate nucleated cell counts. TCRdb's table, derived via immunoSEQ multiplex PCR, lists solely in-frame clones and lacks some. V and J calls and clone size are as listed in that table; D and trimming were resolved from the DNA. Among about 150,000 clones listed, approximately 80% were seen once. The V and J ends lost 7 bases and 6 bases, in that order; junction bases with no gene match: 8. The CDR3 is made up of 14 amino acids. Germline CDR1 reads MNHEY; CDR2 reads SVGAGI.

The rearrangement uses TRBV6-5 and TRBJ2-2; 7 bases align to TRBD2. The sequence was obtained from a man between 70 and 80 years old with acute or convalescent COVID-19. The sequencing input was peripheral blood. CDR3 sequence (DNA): TGTGCCAGCACTCCCAGTGGGGGGGCCGGGGAGCTGTTTTTT. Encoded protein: CASTPSGGAGELFF.